A single sample is the source of the 16 T cell receptor beta chains below, sequenced in a study of CD8+CD57+ T cells in acquired aplastic anemia. TCR beta VDJ and CDR3 were profiled, and genomic DNA was the template. Via MiXCR, TCRdb re-called the reads, giving one row per CDR3 protein. Of roughly 220,000 distinct CDR3 sequences in the sample, about 60% were seen once. An expansion of CD8+CD57+ cells by flow cytometry had been shown in patients chosen for sequencing. Source material: sorted CD4+, CD8+, or CD8+CD57+ T cells (not recorded which) from PBMCs. The receptors were sampled from a human donor with aplastic anemia.

As DNA, the CDR3 is TGTGCCAGCAGTTACCTGGGACAGGGTCGGGAAAAACTGTTTTTT. Encoded protein: CASSYLGQGREKLFF. The rearrangement uses TRBV6-5 and TRBJ1-4; 9 bases map to TRBD1. The ends lost 2 bases at V and 8 bases at J; junction bases unmatched: 6. CDR1 and CDR2 (germline): MNHEY, SVGAGI. The CDR3 has 15 residues.

The chain is built from TRBV7-9 and TRBJ2-7; 9 bases map to TRBD1. Germline CDR1 reads SEHNR; CDR2 reads FQNEAQ (reference sequence). The CDR3 covers 15 residues. J gave up 3 bases and V 2 bases, and 5 bases lay outside the gene matches. CDR3 region: CASSLSGTGNYEQYF. For the CDR3, the DNA is TGTGCCAGCAGCTTATCCGGGACAGGGAACTACGAGCAGTACTTC.

The gene calls are TRBV20-1 and TRBJ1-6; D is possibly TRBD1 (6 bases). This CDR3 has 14 amino acids. The V gene's germline CDR1 is DFQATT and CDR2 SNEGSKA (reference sequence). The ends were cut back, 0 bases at V and 9 bases at J, with 12 bases in the middle. As DNA, the CDR3 is TGCAGTGCTAGAGATGTGCAGGGGAGTTCACCCCTCCACTTT. Its translation: CSARDVQGSSPLHF.

This clonotype occurred a few times. The chain uses TRBV9 and TRBJ2-7; maybe TRBD2 (5 bases). The V end lost 4 bases, the J end lost 5 bases, and 16 bases lay between the germline ends. CDR3 length: 14 amino acids. Germline values: CDR1 SGDLS, CDR2 YYNGEE. CDR3 residues: CASSPEAEPNEQYF. The CDR3, as DNA: TGTGCCAGCAGCCCGGAGGCGGAACCTAACGAGCAGTACTTC.

This clonotype has just a few counts. The V gene is TRBV7-6, the J gene TRBJ2-3, with 8 bases aligning to TRBD1. The ends lost 3 bases at V and 2 bases at J; junction bases unmatched: 7. Germline CDR1 reads SGHVS; CDR2 reads FNYEAQ. This CDR3 region has 16 residues. CDR3 nucleotide sequence: TGTGCCAGCAGCTTTACGACAGGGGACTTCACAGATACGCAGTATTTT. This encodes CASSFTTGDFTDTQYF.

The CDR3: CASGLLAGPLQPQHF. CDR3 sequence (DNA): TGTGCTAGTGGTTTATTGGCAGGGCCACTTCAGCCCCAGCATTTT. This sequence joins TRBV12-5 and TRBJ1-5; a weak D match, TRBD1 (5 bases). V lost 3 bases, J lost 6 bases, and 15 bases lay in between. The CDR3 sequence is 15 residues long. Germline CDR1 is LGHNT and CDR2 is FRNRAP.

Note on this clonotype: A junction boundary mismatches the germline segment, possibly from a read error. This chain joins TRBV2 and TRBJ2-1; 8 positions match TRBD2. Germline-derived CDR1 and CDR2 are SNHLY and FYNNEI. This CDR3 region has 12 residues. CDR3 nucleotides: TGTGCCAGCAGTGGGGATAGCGGGGCTCAGTCCTTC. Protein: CASSGDSGAQSF.

The table lists this clonotype with a count of one. This chain connects TRBV15 to TRBJ2-1; D remains ambiguous. Germline CDR1 and CDR2: LNHNV and YYDKDF (reference sequence). The CDR3 totals 14 residues. Trimming cost V 1 base and J 4 bases, with 8 bases left between them. The CDR3 protein is CATSRGEQYNEQFF. CDR3 DNA: TGTGCCACCAGCAGAGGGGAACAGTACAATGAGCAGTTCTTC.

J is TRBJ2-2 and V is TRBV5-6, with D possibly matching TRBD2 (6 bases). The CDR3 has 15 residues. With 4 bases removed from V and 7 bases from J, the gap between germline ends came to 17 bases. Germline V gene sequence: CDR1 SGHDT, CDR2 YYEEEE. This chain's CDR3 is CASSPGWRGDGELFF. CDR3 DNA: TGTGCCAGCAGCCCGGGATGGAGGGGAGACGGGGAGCTGTTTTTT.

The V and J genes are TRBV10-1 and TRBJ2-7; maybe TRBD1 (6 bases). The CDR3 has 14 residues. Germline-derived CDR1 and CDR2 are WNHNN and SYGVQD (reference sequence). V was shortened by 2 bases and J by 3 bases, with 11 bases between the two germline ends. The CDR3 reads CASSETGRNYEQYF. Here the CDR3 DNA reads TGCGCCAGCAGTGAGACAGGGAGAAACTACGAGCAGTACTTC.

The rearrangement uses TRBV2 and TRBJ2-7; either TRBD1 or TRBD2 may fit D (5 bases each). Per the germline V gene, CDR1 is SNHLY and CDR2 is FYNNEI. The V end was cut by 2 bases, the J end by 7 bases, with 15 bases between. The CDR3 sequence is 14 residues long. The CDR3 bases are TGTGCCAGCAGTGAATTTCCCAGGGACGATGAGCAGTACTTC. Protein: CASSEFPRDDEQYF.

The table lists this clonotype with a few counts. The chain couples TRBV7-6 to TRBJ2-3; 7 bases map to TRBD2. CDR3 length: 17 residues. CDR1 SGHVS and CDR2 FNYEAQ come from the germline V gene. V gave up 5 bases and J gave up 1 base; unmatched junction bases: 12. Here the CDR3 DNA reads TGTGCCAGCAGCCTCCTTGGGGGGGTTTTTGGCACAGATACGCAGTATTTT. This gives the protein CASSLLGGVFGTDTQYF.

This clonotype was picked up a small number of times. The CDR3 protein is CASSLTSGTYNEQFF. Written as DNA, the CDR3 is TGTGCCAGCAGCCTCACTAGCGGGACATACAATGAGCAGTTCTTC. The V gene is TRBV9, the J gene TRBJ2-1; 10 positions match TRBD2. Germline V gene data show CDR1 as SGDLS and CDR2 as YYNGEE. The V segment lost 4 bases and the J segment 4 bases; nucleotides outside the gene matches: 5. This CDR3 comprises 15 residues.

The gene calls are TRBV7-2 and TRBJ2-5, with D perhaps given as TRBD1 or TRBD2 (5 bases each). Germline V CDR1 and CDR2: SGHTA, FQGNSA. The CDR3 spans 14 residues. V lost 2 bases and J 5 bases, leaving 12 bases between the germline ends. CDR3 in amino acids: CASSLRGDGETQYF. In DNA form, the CDR3 reads TGTGCCAGCAGCTTAAGAGGGGACGGGGAGACCCAGTACTTC.

V usage is TRBV5-4 and J usage is TRBJ2-6, with D unresolved. The germline V gene encodes CDR1 SGHNT and CDR2 YYREEE (reference sequence). The CDR3 runs 16 residues. Trimming cost V 0 bases and J 1 base, with 8 bases left between them. CDR3: CASSLDRRSGANVLTF. In DNA form, the CDR3 reads TGTGCCAGCAGCTTGGACAGAAGATCTGGGGCCAACGTCCTGACTTTC.

This clonotype appeared a single time. The chain uses TRBV4-2 and TRBJ2-3; TRBD2 agrees at 8 bases. Per the germline V gene, CDR1 is LGHNA and CDR2 is YNFKEQ. The CDR3 loop spans 15 amino acids. V was clipped by 2 bases and J by 1 base; unmatched bases: 2. The CDR3 protein is CASSQSGSGTDTQYF. CDR3 bases: TGTGCCAGCAGCCAAAGCGGGAGTGGCACAGATACGCAGTATTTT.